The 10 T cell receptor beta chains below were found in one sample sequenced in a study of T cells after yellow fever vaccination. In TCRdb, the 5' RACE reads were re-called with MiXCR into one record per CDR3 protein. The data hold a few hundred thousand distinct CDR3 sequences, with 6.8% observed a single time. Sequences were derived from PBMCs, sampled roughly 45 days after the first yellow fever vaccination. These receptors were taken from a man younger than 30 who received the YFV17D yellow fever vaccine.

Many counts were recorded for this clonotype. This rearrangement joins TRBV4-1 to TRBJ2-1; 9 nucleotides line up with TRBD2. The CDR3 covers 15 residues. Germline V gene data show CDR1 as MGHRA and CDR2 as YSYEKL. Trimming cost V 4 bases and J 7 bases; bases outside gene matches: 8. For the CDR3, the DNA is TGCGCCAGCAGCCCTCTGGCGGGGGGGTATAATGAGCAGTTCTTC. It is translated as CASSPLAGGYNEQFF.

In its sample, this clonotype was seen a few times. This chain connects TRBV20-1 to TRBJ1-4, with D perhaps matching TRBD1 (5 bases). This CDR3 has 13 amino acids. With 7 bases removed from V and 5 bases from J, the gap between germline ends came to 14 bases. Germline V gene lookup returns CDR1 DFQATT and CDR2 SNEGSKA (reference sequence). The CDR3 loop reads CSVRDGRNEKLFF. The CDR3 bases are TGCAGTGTCCGGGACGGACGAAATGAAAAACTGTTTTTT.

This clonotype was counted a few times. The CDR3 protein is CASSLAGTRNQPQHF. Written as DNA, the CDR3 is TGTGCCAGCAGCCTTGCCGGGACACGAAATCAGCCCCAGCATTTT. This chain joins TRBV7-2 and TRBJ1-5, with D possibly matching TRBD1 (6 bases). Trimming took 5 bases from V and 4 from J, leaving 15 bases between them. The CDR3 is 15 residues long. Germline V gives CDR1 SGHTA, CDR2 FQGNSA.

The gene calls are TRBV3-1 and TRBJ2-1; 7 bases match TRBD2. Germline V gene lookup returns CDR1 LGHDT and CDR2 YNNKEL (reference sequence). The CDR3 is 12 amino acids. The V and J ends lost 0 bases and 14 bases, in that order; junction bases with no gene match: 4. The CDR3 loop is CASSQDWGGEFF. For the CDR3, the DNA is TGTGCCAGCAGCCAAGATTGGGGGGGGGAGTTCTTC.

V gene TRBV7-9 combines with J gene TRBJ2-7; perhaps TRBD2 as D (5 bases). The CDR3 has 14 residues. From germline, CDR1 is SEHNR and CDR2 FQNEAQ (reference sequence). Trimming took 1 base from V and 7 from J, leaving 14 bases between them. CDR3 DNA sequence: TGTGCCAGCAGCTTAGAAGATTCCCCGGGGGAGCAGTACTTC. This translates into CASSLEDSPGEQYF.

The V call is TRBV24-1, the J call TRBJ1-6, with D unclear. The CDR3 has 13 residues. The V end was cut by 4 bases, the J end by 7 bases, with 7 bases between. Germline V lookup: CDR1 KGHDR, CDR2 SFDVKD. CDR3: CATSETNNSPLHF. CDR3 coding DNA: TGTGCCACCAGTGAGACCAACAATTCACCCCTCCACTTT.

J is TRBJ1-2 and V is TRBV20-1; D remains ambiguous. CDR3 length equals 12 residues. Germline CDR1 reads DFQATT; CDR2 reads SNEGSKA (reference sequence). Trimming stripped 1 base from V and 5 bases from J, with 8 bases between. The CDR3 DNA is TGCAGTGCTAGAGGGGATATGTATGGCTACACCTTC. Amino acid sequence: CSARGDMYGYTF.

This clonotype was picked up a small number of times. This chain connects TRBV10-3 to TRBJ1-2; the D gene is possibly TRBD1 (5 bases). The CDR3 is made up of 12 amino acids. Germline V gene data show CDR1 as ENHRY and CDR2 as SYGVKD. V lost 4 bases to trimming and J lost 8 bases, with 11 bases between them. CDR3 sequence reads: CAISAGVRGYTF. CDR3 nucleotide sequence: TGTGCCATCAGTGCGGGGGTTCGAGGCTACACCTTC.

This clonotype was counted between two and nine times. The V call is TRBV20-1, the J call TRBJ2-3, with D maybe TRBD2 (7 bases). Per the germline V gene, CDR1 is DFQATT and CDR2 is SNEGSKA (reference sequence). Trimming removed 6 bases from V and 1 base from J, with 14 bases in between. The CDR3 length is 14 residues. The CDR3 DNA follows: TGCAGTGCCAGGACAGCGGGGCGCACAGATACGCAGTATTTT. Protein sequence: CSARTAGRTDTQYF.

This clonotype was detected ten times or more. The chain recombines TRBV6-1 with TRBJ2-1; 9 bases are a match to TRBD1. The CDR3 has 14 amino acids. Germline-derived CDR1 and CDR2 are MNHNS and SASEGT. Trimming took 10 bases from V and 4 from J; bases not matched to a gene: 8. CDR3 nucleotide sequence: TGTGCCACCCGTGGACAGGGGACGTACAATGAGCAGTTCTTC. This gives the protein CATRGQGTYNEQFF.